The T cell receptor beta chain described here comes from a study of blood T cell repertoires in COVID-19. In the study overall: The cDNA or gDNA used as material had been derived from T cells, B-cell-depleted T cells, or PBMCs.

Allocation to cohorts depended on clinical history reported by the participants. Recovered status applied to Cohort 3 donors who had two consecutive negative PCRs. It also applied to those with clearance or with symptom resolution. Repertoires were generated with immunoSEQ multiplex PCR, while TCRdb's copy carries only in-frame clones and drops some. The repertoire holds fewer than 250,000 clones, more than 70% seen once, with approximately 2.1% in the top ten. Sequenced: PBMCs or T cells enriched from blood (not recorded which). This clonotype originated in a woman aged 45-65 years who had recovered from COVID-19.

The DNA of the CDR3 is TGTGCCAGCAGTTACGTCCAGGGGGCCACCGGGGAGCTGTTTTTT. Translated, it gives CASSYVQGATGELFF. The chain uses TRBV6-5 and TRBJ2-2, with 8 bases identical to TRBD1. CDR1 is MNHEY, CDR2 SVGAGI, per germline. The J segment lost 4 bases and the V segment lost 2 bases, leaving 3 bases of the junction unmatched. This CDR3 spans 15 amino acids.